The 6 T cell receptor beta chains below come from one sample, sequenced in a study of glioma-infiltrating T cells after dendritic cell vaccination. Clones were read by immunoSEQ multiplex PCR, and TCRdb kept only the in-frame ones, dropping some. This sample has about 20,000 clones, with about four fifths found just once. The source was blood, collected before dendritic cell vaccination. The receptors shown here come from a human donor with glioblastoma.

For this clone: Other nucleotide sequences in the sample specify the same CDR3. This CDR3 reads CASSSQTDSGRIEQFF. DNA of the CDR3: TGTGCCAGCAGCTCACAGACCGATAGCGGGAGGATTGAGCAGTTCTTC. V usage is TRBV11-2 and J usage is TRBJ2-1; 10 positions agree with TRBD2. CDR1 is SGHAT and CDR2 is FQNNGV in the germline V gene. This CDR3 comprises 16 residues. V trimming: 4 bases; J trimming: 9 bases; junction bases outside the gene matches: 12.

This chain connects TRBV18 to TRBJ1-1, with D unresolved. There are 16 residues in the CDR3. V lost 2 bases and J lost 0, with 13 bases in between. Germline V gene sequence: CDR1 KGHSH, CDR2 LQKENI. CDR3 nucleotide sequence: TGTGCCAGCTCACCAAAGGCATTGACTTTGAACACTGAAGCTTTCTTT. Protein product: CASSPKALTLNTEAFF. Filled out from reference TRBV18 and TRBJ1-1, the complete variable domain reads NAGVMQNPRHLVRRRGQEARLRCSPMKGHSHVYWYRQLPEEGLKFMVYLQKENIIDESGMPKERFSAEFPKEGPSILRIQQVVRGDSAAYFCASSPKALTLNTEAFFGQGTRLTVV.

This clone came up a few times. CDR3 coding DNA: TGTGCCAGTAGTGTCCGGGACAGATGGGAAAAACTGTTTTTT. Encoded protein: CASSVRDRWEKLFF. The chain carries TRBV19 and TRBJ1-4; TRBD1 matches 7 bases. J lost 8 bases, V lost 5 bases, and 8 bases had no gene match. The CDR3 runs to 14 residues. The germline CDR1 and CDR2 sequences are LNHDA and SQIVND (reference sequence). The full variable domain, its missing parts supplied by reference TRBV19 and TRBJ1-4, is DGGITQSPKYLFRKEGQNVTLSCEQNLNHDAMYWYRQDPGQGLRLIYYSQIVNDFQKGDIAEGYSVSREKKESFPLTVTSAQKNPTAFYLCASSVRDRWEKLFFGSGTQLSVL.

The chain joins TRBV5-1 to TRBJ2-5, with 11 bases matching TRBD1. With the DNA end fitting TRBJ2-7 better, the J assignment may be wrong. The CDR3 loop spans 14 amino acids. Germline-derived CDR1 and CDR2 are SGHRS and YFSETQ. CDR3 coding DNA: TGCGCCAGCCAACTCCGGGACAGGGGGGGCGAGCAGTACTTC. Its translation is CASQLRDRGGEQYF.

The V and J genes are TRBV5-1 and TRBJ2-5; D perhaps matches TRBD2 (5 bases). The tail of the sequence fits TRBJ2-7 better, so the J call may be wrong. Germline-derived CDR1 and CDR2 are SGHRS and YFSETQ. The CDR3 has 12 residues. This chain's CDR3 is CASSLSGNEQYF. The CDR3 DNA reads TGCGCCAGCAGCTTATCCGGGAACGAGCAGTACTTC.

The chain is built from TRBV5-1 and TRBJ1-1, with D uncertain. The CDR3 has 12 amino acids. Trimming shortened V by 5 bases and J by 12 bases, and 17 bases separated the two germline ends. Per the germline V gene, CDR1 is SGHRS and CDR2 is YFSETQ. CDR3 nucleotide sequence: TGCGCCAGCAGACGTGACCGTGATGACTCTTTCTTT. Amino acid sequence: CASRRDRDDSFF.